This T cell receptor beta chain was found in a study of vaccination effects on CD4 cells after COVID-19. This table comes from immunoSEQ multiplex PCR, and its TCRdb copy is limited to in-frame clones, with some not included. The data show roughly 59,000 clones, around four fifths seen once. Using viral peptide pools, the ViraFEST assay grew out antigen-specific CD4+ T cells prior to sequencing. Following culture for 9 to 11 days, CD4+ T cells were isolated. Participants got two doses of BNT162b2 or mRNA-1273 vaccine. It was with approximately 9.6 IU/ml IL-2 and 8 to 10 ug/ml peptides that two million PBMC per well were cultured. IL-2 medium was substituted for half the medium on days 3 and 7. Comments on this clone: What it recognizes is unknown.

Germline V gene data show CDR1 as SGHAT and CDR2 as FQNNGV. There are 13 residues in the CDR3. V lost 5 bases and J lost 8, with 12 bases in between. This chain links TRBV11-2 with TRBJ1-4, with D hard to call. This TCR was sampled from a human donor who received a COVID-19 vaccine. This material consisted of CD4+ T cells from PBMCs cultured with HCoV-OC43 spike peptides, taken after COVID-19 vaccination. Subset indicated: HCoV-OC43 spike overlapping peptide pool stimulation. The CDR3 region has the DNA TGTGCCAGCAGCCCGAGGTCCCGAGAAAAACTGTTTTTT. This sequence encodes CASSPRSREKLFF.